These T cell receptor beta chains were read from a single sample in a study of blood T cells in healthy people across ages. TCRdb independently ran MiXCR on the 5' RACE reads; one entry per CDR3 protein. Counted here are about 940,000 distinct CDR3 sequences, around 46% occurring once; the ten biggest clones make up around an eighth. The sequenced sample was blood. Receptor source: a man aged 30 to 45 in good health. Each CDR3 is given with its conserved first and last residue. The D gene is left open where the match is weak. The size entry is marked missing in some rows and otherwise reads once, few, many or a size class.

d_call j_call v_call clone_size cdr3_nt cdr3_aa
NA TRBJ2-1 TRBV7-3 few TGTGCCAGCAGCTTAAGTTCACTAAGCTCCTACAATGAGCAGTTCTTC CASSLSSLSSYNEQFF
TRBD1 TRBJ1-1 TRBV4-3 few TGCGCCAGCAGCCAAGATAGGGCCGGGACAGGGGAGAACACTGAAGCTTTCTTT CASSQDRAGTGENTEAFF
TRBD1 TRBJ2-1 TRBV24-1 few TGTGCCACCAGTGATTGGGGGACAGGGTTTATCGTAACCTACAATGAGCAGTTCTTC CATSDWGTGFIVTYNEQFF
TRBD1 TRBJ1-2 TRBV4-2 NA TGTGCCAGCAGCCAAGCTAGGACAGGGCACTATGGCTACACCTTC CASSQARTGHYGYTF
NA TRBJ2-1 TRBV11-2 NA TGTGCCAGCAGCTTAGAGAGGACTAACAATGAGCAGTTCTTC CASSLERTNNEQFF
TRBD1 TRBJ2-1 TRBV20-1 many TGCAGTGCTGAACCAAGGAGCTTTTATCAGGGGGACAATGAGCAGTTCTTC CSAEPRSFYQGDNEQFF
TRBD2 TRBJ2-1 TRBV6-6 NA TGTGCCAGCAGTTACTCGGAACTAGCGGGGAATGAGCAGTTCTTC CASSYSELAGNEQFF
NA TRBJ2-7 TRBV12-3/TRBV12-4 NA TGTGCCAGCAGTCCGGGACACACCCTCGGCGAGCAGTACTTC CASSPGHTLGEQYF
TRBD1 TRBJ2-5 TRBV5-1 NA TGCGCCAGCAGCTCGGGGGACAGGTTCCTTGGAGAGCAGTACTTC CASSSGDRFLGEQYF
NA TRBJ2-5 TRBV27 NA TGTGCCAGCAGGCGTAAAACGACCGCAGAGACCCAGTACTTC CASRRKTTAETQYF
TRBD2 TRBJ2-3 TRBV7-2 few TGTGCCAGCAGCTTTCCTAGCGGGGGGAGGACAGATACGCAGTATTTT CASSFPSGGRTDTQYF
TRBD2 TRBJ2-7 TRBV6-2/TRBV6-3 many TGTGCCAGCACTACGAAGAGACTAGCGGGGGGCTACGAGCAGTACTTC CASTTKRLAGGYEQYF
NA TRBJ2-1 TRBV3-1 NA TGTGCCAGCAGCCCCCCAGGTAGCGGCGGTGAGCAGTTCTTC CASSPPGSGGEQFF
NA TRBJ1-5 TRBV6-6 NA TGTGCCAGCAGTCCCCAACAGGTTAATCAGCCCCAGCATTTT CASSPQQVNQPQHF
NA TRBJ2-1 TRBV7-8 few TGTGCCAGCAGCTCGGAAAGGGGGAGCTCCTACAATGAGCAGTTCTTC CASSSERGSSYNEQFF
NA TRBJ2-5 TRBV27 few TGTGCCAGCAGCCGAGAACCCCGCCAAGAGACCCAGTACTTC CASSREPRQETQYF